This is a list of T cell receptor beta chains from one sample in a study of blood T cells in healthy people across ages. TCRdb fed the 5' RACE reads into MiXCR, producing one record per CDR3 protein. Of roughly 1.5 million distinct CDR3 sequences in the sample, approximately 39% are singletons; the top ten hold approximately 4%. Material for sequencing was blood. These TCRs come from a woman aged 18 to 35 in good health. The CDR3 runs from the conserved cysteine through the conserved F or W. Each record gives: clone size, D gene, CDR3 length, J gene, V gene, CDR3 protein. D genes are given only for firm matches. Clone size is given for some rows only: seen once, a few or many times, or a class if the clone is expanded.

abundance: .
d_gene: .
len: 11
j_gene: TRBJ2-1
v_gene: TRBV7-2
CDR3aa: CASSLVGVQFF

abundance: .
d_gene: .
len: 14
j_gene: .
v_gene: TRBV9
CDR3aa: CASSPGVSWTEQYF

abundance: .
d_gene: .
len: 16
j_gene: TRBJ1-5
v_gene: TRBV24-1
CDR3aa: CATSEGSVWSNQPQHF

abundance: .
d_gene: TRBD2
len: 15
j_gene: TRBJ2-3
v_gene: TRBV30
CDR3aa: CAWSQSGGRTDTQYF

abundance: once
d_gene: TRBD1
len: 15
j_gene: TRBJ2-7
v_gene: TRBV4-3
CDR3aa: CASSQNADRAYEQYF

abundance: few
d_gene: .
len: 13
j_gene: TRBJ1-2
v_gene: TRBV7-2
CDR3aa: CASSLNRQDGYTF

abundance: few
d_gene: .
len: 13
j_gene: TRBJ2-7
v_gene: TRBV7-8
CDR3aa: CASSSQESYEQYF

abundance: .
d_gene: TRBD1
len: 15
j_gene: TRBJ1-1
v_gene: TRBV6-9
CDR3aa: CASSYRQGSNTEAFF

abundance: few
d_gene: .
len: 14
j_gene: TRBJ2-1
v_gene: TRBV29-1
CDR3aa: CSVEDPQGVGEQFF

abundance: few
d_gene: TRBD1
len: 14
j_gene: TRBJ2-7
v_gene: TRBV7-9
CDR3aa: CASSYKDRPYEQYF

abundance: .
d_gene: .
len: 15
j_gene: TRBJ1-5
v_gene: TRBV9
CDR3aa: CASSVGLYSNQPQHF

abundance: .
d_gene: .
len: 15
j_gene: TRBJ2-6
v_gene: TRBV10-3
CDR3aa: CAISEWGTGANVLTF

abundance: few
d_gene: .
len: 14
j_gene: TRBJ1-2
v_gene: TRBV5-1
CDR3aa: CASSFTTGRYGYTF

abundance: few
d_gene: .
len: 14
j_gene: TRBJ2-1
v_gene: TRBV2
CDR3aa: CASRASDSRGEQFF

abundance: once
d_gene: .
len: 12
j_gene: .
v_gene: TRBV7-9
CDR3aa: CASRFPGDEQYF

abundance: .
d_gene: TRBD1
len: 13
j_gene: TRBJ1-4
v_gene: TRBV10-3
CDR3aa: CAISGQENEKLFF

abundance: .
d_gene: .
len: 15
j_gene: TRBJ2-2
v_gene: TRBV11-2
CDR3aa: CASSLDIWGSGELFF

abundance: .
d_gene: .
len: 16
j_gene: TRBJ2-2
v_gene: TRBV4-3
CDR3aa: CASSQDRDTNTGELFF

abundance: once
d_gene: TRBD2
len: 14
j_gene: TRBJ2-7
v_gene: TRBV7-2
CDR3aa: CASSYGTSGAEQYF

abundance: .
d_gene: .
len: 16
j_gene: TRBJ1-2
v_gene: TRBV4-1
CDR3aa: CASSQEVGQTFYGYTF

abundance: .
d_gene: .
len: 14
j_gene: TRBJ2-2
v_gene: TRBV27
CDR3aa: CASSSIIKTGELFF

abundance: .
d_gene: TRBD2
len: 14
j_gene: .
v_gene: TRBV12-3/TRBV12-4
CDR3aa: CANTWSGGGETQYF

abundance: few
d_gene: .
len: 15
j_gene: TRBJ1-5
v_gene: TRBV4-3
CDR3aa: CASSQGRGSHQPQHF

abundance: .
d_gene: .
len: 15
j_gene: TRBJ2-3
v_gene: TRBV12-3/TRBV12-4
CDR3aa: CASSPSGRAGDTQYF

abundance: few
d_gene: .
len: 15
j_gene: .
v_gene: TRBV6-5
CDR3aa: CASSLGRSPYNEQYF

abundance: few
d_gene: .
len: 11
j_gene: TRBJ2-7
v_gene: TRBV6-5
CDR3aa: CASRVGEEQYF

abundance: few
d_gene: TRBD2
len: 15
j_gene: TRBJ2-1
v_gene: TRBV4-3
CDR3aa: CASSQGLAGEGEQFF

abundance: .
d_gene: .
len: 15
j_gene: TRBJ1-1
v_gene: TRBV5-5
CDR3aa: CASSLIQGVNTEAFF

abundance: .
d_gene: .
len: 12
j_gene: TRBJ1-1
v_gene: TRBV18
CDR3aa: CASSPILTEAFF

abundance: .
d_gene: .
len: 15
j_gene: TRBJ2-1
v_gene: TRBV28
CDR3aa: CASTHPGLGLPKQFF

abundance: few
d_gene: .
len: 15
j_gene: TRBJ2-3
v_gene: TRBV4-3
CDR3aa: CASSAAGPGADTQYF

abundance: many
d_gene: .
len: 11
j_gene: TRBJ1-2
v_gene: TRBV6-2/TRBV6-3
CDR3aa: CASSTGRGYTF

abundance: .
d_gene: .
len: 16
j_gene: TRBJ2-1
v_gene: TRBV13
CDR3aa: CASSPWAGSSYNEQFF

abundance: .
d_gene: TRBD1
len: 13
j_gene: TRBJ1-2
v_gene: TRBV6-5
CDR3aa: CASKRQGDYGYTF

abundance: many
d_gene: .
len: 14
j_gene: TRBJ1-2
v_gene: TRBV7-2
CDR3aa: CASSLGPLPYGYTF

abundance: .
d_gene: .
len: 14
j_gene: TRBJ2-7
v_gene: TRBV7-2
CDR3aa: CASSSWWTAYEQYF

abundance: few
d_gene: .
len: 13
j_gene: TRBJ2-3
v_gene: TRBV6-6
CDR3aa: CASRPPGPGTQYF

abundance: few
d_gene: TRBD1
len: 15
j_gene: TRBJ2-7
v_gene: TRBV4-3
CDR3aa: CASSQGQGVFYEQYF

abundance: few
d_gene: .
len: 12
j_gene: TRBJ1-4
v_gene: TRBV20-1
CDR3aa: CSARDLDEKLFF

abundance: few
d_gene: .
len: 14
j_gene: TRBJ1-2
v_gene: TRBV28
CDR3aa: CASSQGLSTYGYTF

abundance: many
d_gene: .
len: 14
j_gene: TRBJ1-2
v_gene: TRBV10-3
CDR3aa: CAISDSGHEFPYTF

abundance: .
d_gene: TRBD2
len: 16
j_gene: TRBJ2-5
v_gene: TRBV15
CDR3aa: CATSGGGSSLVETQYF

abundance: few
d_gene: .
len: 15
j_gene: TRBJ2-1
v_gene: TRBV10-1
CDR3aa: CASSESELGTAKQFF

abundance: .
d_gene: TRBD1
len: 14
j_gene: TRBJ2-3
v_gene: TRBV20-1
CDR3aa: CSAGRGRLSDTQYF

abundance: few
d_gene: TRBD1
len: 14
j_gene: TRBJ1-6
v_gene: TRBV20-1
CDR3aa: CSATTGGYNSPLHF

abundance: .
d_gene: .
len: 12
j_gene: TRBJ2-5
v_gene: TRBV20-1
CDR3aa: CSANGDLGAQYF

abundance: .
d_gene: .
len: 14
j_gene: TRBJ2-7
v_gene: TRBV5-1
CDR3aa: CASSLEQPYYEQYF

abundance: .
d_gene: .
len: 12
j_gene: TRBJ1-5
v_gene: TRBV5-6
CDR3aa: CASSWPGQPQHF

abundance: .
d_gene: .
len: 16
j_gene: TRBJ2-1
v_gene: TRBV10-3
CDR3aa: CAIRPTVLSSYNEQFF

abundance: .
d_gene: .
len: 15
j_gene: TRBJ2-1
v_gene: TRBV12-3/TRBV12-4
CDR3aa: CASSSLGEAYNEQFF

abundance: few
d_gene: TRBD2
len: 16
j_gene: TRBJ2-1
v_gene: TRBV28
CDR3aa: CASSVASGNSYNEQFF